Sequencing of this T cell receptor beta chain was carried out in a study of blood T cell repertoires in COVID-19. Whole-study context: Spain, Italy and the United States supplied samples that represented acute and convalescent COVID-19.

From germline, CDR1 is KGHDR and CDR2 SFDVKD. Trimming cost V 7 bases and J 0 bases, with 14 bases left between them. The CDR3 totals 16 residues. Produced via immunoSEQ multiplex PCR; TCRdb's table is partial and in-frame only. Altogether about 200,000 clones are present, 87% being singletons, with the ten largest covering approximately 6.2%. The source is a man aged 60 to 69 who had recovered from COVID-19. This rearrangement joins TRBV24-1 to TRBJ2-2, with a weak D call TRBD1 (6 bases). Sequencing used peripheral blood. The CDR3 sequence is CATRGSTGTNTGELFF. The CDR3 DNA reads as TGTGCCACCAGGGGGTCGACAGGAACGAACACCGGGGAGCTGTTTTTT.